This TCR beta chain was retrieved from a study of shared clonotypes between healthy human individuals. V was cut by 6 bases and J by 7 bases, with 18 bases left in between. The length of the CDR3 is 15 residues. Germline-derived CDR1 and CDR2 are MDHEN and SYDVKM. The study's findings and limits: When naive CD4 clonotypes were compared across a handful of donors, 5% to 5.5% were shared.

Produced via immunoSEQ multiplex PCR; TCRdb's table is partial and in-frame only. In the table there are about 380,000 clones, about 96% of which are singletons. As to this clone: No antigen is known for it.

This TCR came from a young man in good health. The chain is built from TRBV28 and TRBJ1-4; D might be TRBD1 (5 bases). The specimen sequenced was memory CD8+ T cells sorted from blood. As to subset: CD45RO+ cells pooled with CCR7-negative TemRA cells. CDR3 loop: CASSFLRGGGEKLFF. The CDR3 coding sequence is TGTGCCAGCAGCTTCCTGAGGGGCGGGGGTGAAAAACTGTTTTTT.